This section outlines one TCR beta chain sequence together with its context. The sample comes from a study of cytomegalovirus exposure and HLA in healthy donors. V was trimmed by 3 bases and J by 8 bases, leaving 5 bases between them. Per the germline V gene, CDR1 is SEHNR and CDR2 is FQNEAQ (reference sequence). The CDR3 contains 11 residues. This PCR relied on a set of 60 Vbeta primers and 13 Jbeta primers. Sequenced by immunoSEQ multiplex PCR; TCRdb stores in-frame clones only, minus some. The table shows roughly 100,000 clones, with about two thirds occurring only once. The genes are TRBV7-9 and TRBJ2-1; D ambiguous. Sequenced input: PBMCs. This TCR derives from a boy aged 5-17 years in good health and CMV-seronegative. The DNA of the CDR3 is TGTGCCAGCAGCTTTTCGGATGAGCAGTTCTTC. This encodes CASSFSDEQFF.